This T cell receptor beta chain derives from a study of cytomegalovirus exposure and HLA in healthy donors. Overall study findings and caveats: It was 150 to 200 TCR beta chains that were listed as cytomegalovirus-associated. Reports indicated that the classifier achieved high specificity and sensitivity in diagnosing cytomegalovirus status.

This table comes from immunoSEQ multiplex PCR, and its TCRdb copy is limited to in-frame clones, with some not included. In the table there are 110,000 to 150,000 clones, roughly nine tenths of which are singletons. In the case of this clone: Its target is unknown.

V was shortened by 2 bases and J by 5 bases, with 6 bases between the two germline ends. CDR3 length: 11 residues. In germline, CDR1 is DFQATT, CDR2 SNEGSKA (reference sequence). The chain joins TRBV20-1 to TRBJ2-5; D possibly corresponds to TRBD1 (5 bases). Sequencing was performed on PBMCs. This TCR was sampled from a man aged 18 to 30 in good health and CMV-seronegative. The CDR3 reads CSARRGETQYF. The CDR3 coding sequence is TGCAGTGCTAGAAGGGGCGAGACCCAGTACTTC.